The 26 T cell receptor beta chains listed next were all sequenced from one sample in a study of OX40 agonist ivuxolimab in advanced cancers. Here immunoSEQ multiplex PCR was the method, and the copy in TCRdb shows in-frame clones only, minus some. This table holds 66,000 or so clones, roughly 87% found once. The sequenced sample was CD4+ or CD8+ T cells sorted from blood, obtained in a trial of the OX40 agonist ivuxolimab. These TCRs come from an adult with an advanced solid tumor such as melanoma, head and neck, liver or kidney cancer.

The chain couples TRBV18 to TRBJ2-7, with a tentative D call TRBD2 (5 bases). From germline, CDR1 is KGHSH and CDR2 LQKENI. The CDR3 spans 16 residues. Trimming left V 4 bases short and J 0 bases short, with 16 bases between. The CDR3 is CASSLYGVHSSYEQYF. As DNA, the CDR3 is TGTGCCAGCTCACTATACGGGGTACACAGCTCCTACGAGCAGTACTTC.

The J gene is TRBJ1-5, the V gene TRBV2; D may be TRBD1 (5 bases). CDR1 is SNHLY and CDR2 is FYNNEI in the germline V gene. V was pared by 6 bases and J by 7 bases, with 13 bases between. The CDR3 consists of 13 residues. The CDR3 here is CASRLDEGQPQHF. CDR3 coding DNA: TGTGCCAGCAGACTAGACGAGGGGCAGCCCCAGCATTTT.

The chain recombines TRBV18 with TRBJ2-3; D not resolved. Germline V gene data show CDR1 as KGHSH and CDR2 as LQKENI. Trimming pared 4 bases from V and 4 bases from J, leaving 9 bases between. This CDR3 region has 13 residues. This chain's CDR3 is CASSLLPPDTQYF. The CDR3 DNA reads as TGTGCCAGCTCACTCCTCCCCCCAGATACGCAGTATTTT.

In its sample, this clone was seen a few times. The CDR3 spells CAWAGTGGSTEAFF. The DNA of the CDR3 is TGTGCCTGGGCCGGGACAGGGGGCAGCACTGAAGCTTTCTTT. The V call is TRBV30, the J call TRBJ1-1; 12 bases map to TRBD1. The CDR3 covers 14 residues. The germline V gene encodes CDR1 GTSNPN and CDR2 SVGIG (reference sequence). V lost 5 bases to trimming and J lost 4 bases; unmatched junction nucleotides: 5.

The gene calls are TRBV4-3 and TRBJ2-1; 11 bases are a match to TRBD2. CDR1 and CDR2 (germline): LGHNA, YSLEER. The junction had 12 bases not matched to a gene; V was cut back by 5 bases and J by 0 bases. This CDR3 contains 19 residues. The CDR3 region is CASSDTSGSFRRSYNEQFF. The CDR3 bases are TGCGCCAGCAGCGATACTAGCGGGAGTTTTCGTCGCTCCTACAATGAGCAGTTCTTC.

This clone appeared a single time. The CDR3 DNA follows: TGCAGCGTTGATATCCGTAGCACCGGGGAGCTGTTTTTT. As protein: CSVDIRSTGELFF. The chain has TRBV29-1 and TRBJ2-2; D ambiguous. In germline, CDR1 is SQVTM, CDR2 ANQGSEA. This CDR3 contains 13 residues. V was pared by 3 bases and J by 4 bases, with 9 bases between.

The rearrangement joins TRBV2 to TRBJ2-5; unclear D gene. Germline V gene data show CDR1 as SNHLY and CDR2 as FYNNEI. The CDR3 is 10 amino acids. V gave up 6 bases and J gave up 4 bases, with 3 bases separating them. CDR3 sequence (DNA): TGTGCCAGCAGGGTAGAGACCCAGTACTTC. Its protein is CASRVETQYF.

The gene calls are TRBV14 and TRBJ2-1; no clear D. Trimming stripped 0 bases from V and 3 bases from J, with 12 bases between. Looked up from germline, CDR1 is SGHDN and CDR2 is FVKESK. This CDR3 is built from 16 residues. The CDR3 spells CASSQEGRLYYNEQFF. DNA for the CDR3: TGTGCCAGCAGCCAAGAAGGCAGGCTTTACTACAATGAGCAGTTCTTC.

The chain carries TRBV10-3 and TRBJ2-1; 8 nucleotides line up with TRBD1. The CDR3 contains 15 residues. Per the germline V gene, CDR1 is ENHRY and CDR2 is SYGVKD. V lost 0 bases and J lost 6; bases outside the gene matches: 4. This chain's CDR3 is CAISESQGAGNEQFF. The CDR3 DNA reads as TGTGCCATCAGTGAGTCTCAGGGGGCGGGCAATGAGCAGTTCTTC.

The chain carries TRBV29-1 and TRBJ1-6, with 10 bases fitting TRBD1. Germline V gives CDR1 SQVTM, CDR2 ANQGSEA. V dropped 7 bases and J dropped 6; count of bases not matched to a gene: 6. There are 14 residues in the CDR3. DNA for the CDR3: TGCAGCGCCCGACAGGGGGCTCCTAATTCACCCCTCCACTTT. Its translation is CSARQGAPNSPLHF. Full variable domain (outside the CDR3, taken from reference TRBV29-1 and TRBJ1-6): SAVISQKPSRDICQRGTSLTIQCQVDSQVTMMFWYRQQPGQSLTLIATANQGSEATYESGFVIDKFPISRPNLTFSTLTVSNMSPEDSSIYLCSARQGAPNSPLHFGNGTRLTVT.

The chain recombines TRBV30 with TRBJ2-4; the match to TRBD1 covers 11 bases. The V and J ends lost 2 bases and 7 bases, in that order; junction bases with no gene match: 10. In germline, CDR1 is GTSNPN, CDR2 SVGIG (reference sequence). The CDR3 covers 16 residues. This chain's CDR3 is CAWSIGQGASRNIQYF. The DNA for the CDR3 is TGTGCCTGGAGTATTGGACAGGGGGCATCGCGGAACATTCAGTACTTC.

The gene calls are TRBV18 and TRBJ1-3; D is undetermined. The V end was cut by 1 base, the J end by 0 bases, with 7 bases between. The CDR3 spans 15 residues. Germline V gene lookup returns CDR1 KGHSH and CDR2 LQKENI. CDR3 in DNA: TGTGCCAGCTCACCACAGGGCCCCTCTGGAAACACCATATATTTT. Amino acids: CASSPQGPSGNTIYF.

In DNA, the CDR3 is TGTGCCAGCAGTGAAACCGCGAGGTATAATGGAAACACCATATATTTT. It yields the protein CASSETARYNGNTIYF. The chain employs TRBV2 and TRBJ1-3; D unclear. Looked up from germline, CDR1 is SNHLY and CDR2 is FYNNEI. The CDR3 has 16 residues. V lost 2 bases and J 3 bases, leaving 14 bases between the germline ends.

The gene calls are TRBV2 and TRBJ2-2, with unresolved D. This CDR3 contains 12 residues. CDR1 is SNHLY, CDR2 FYNNEI, per germline. V lost 7 bases to trimming and J lost 1 base, with 4 bases between them. The CDR3 spells CASKENTGELFF. CDR3 sequence (DNA): TGTGCCAGCAAGGAGAACACCGGGGAGCTGTTTTTT.

The J gene is TRBJ1-5, the V gene TRBV19; D might be TRBD1 (6 bases). Germline V gene data show CDR1 as LNHDA and CDR2 as SQIVND (reference sequence). There are 15 residues in the CDR3. V lost 5 bases and J 1 base, leaving 12 bases between the germline ends. Here the CDR3 reads CASSLYRESNQPQHF. The CDR3 DNA is TGTGCCAGTAGTTTATACAGGGAGAGCAATCAGCCCCAGCATTTT.

This clone showed up just once. This rearrangement joins TRBV5-1 to TRBJ2-2; perhaps D is TRBD1 or TRBD2 (5 bases each). V was trimmed by 4 bases and J by 5 bases, leaving 9 bases between them. This CDR3 region has 13 residues. Per germline, CDR1 SGHRS and CDR2 YFSETQ. Here the CDR3 reads CASSLGDTGELFF. The CDR3 nucleotides are TGCGCCAGCAGCCTGGGGGATACCGGGGAGCTGTTTTTT.

The chain couples TRBV27 to TRBJ2-1; D is possibly TRBD2 (6 bases). Trimming removed 3 bases at V and 8 bases at J, with 11 bases between. The CDR3 is 13 residues long. Germline V gives CDR1 MNHEY, CDR2 SMNVEV (reference sequence). CDR3 sequence reads: CASSFFGSYEQFF. CDR3 coding DNA: TGTGCCAGCAGTTTTTTCGGGAGCTATGAGCAGTTCTTC.

CDR3 DNA sequence: TGTGCCAGTAGTGCTCCCGTGGGCACTGAAGCTTTCTTT. Residues: CASSAPVGTEAFF. V gene TRBV19 combines with J gene TRBJ1-1; D call uncertain. The CDR3 totals 13 residues. Trimming cost V 5 bases and J 4 bases, with 11 bases left between them. Germline CDR1 is LNHDA and CDR2 is SQIVND (reference sequence).

The J gene is TRBJ2-2, the V gene TRBV18, with D maybe TRBD1 (5 bases). Germline V gene data show CDR1 as KGHSH and CDR2 as LQKENI. The CDR3 sequence is 13 residues long. V lost 6 bases and J lost 7, with 12 bases in between. The CDR3 DNA follows: TGTGCCAGCTCGTCGACAGTTAGCGGGGAGCTGTTTTTT. Protein: CASSSTVSGELFF.

This sequence joins TRBV5-1 and TRBJ2-7; D gene ambiguous. This CDR3 has 15 residues. V lost 2 bases, J lost 7 bases, and 19 bases lay in between. Germline CDR1 and CDR2: SGHRS and YFSETQ. The CDR3 sequence: CASSLIGDGSLEQYF. In DNA, the CDR3 is TGCGCCAGCAGCTTAATCGGCGACGGAAGTCTGGAGCAGTACTTC.

The chain couples TRBV27 to TRBJ2-2; 9 nucleotides agree with TRBD1. V gave up 5 bases and J gave up 4 bases; unmatched junction bases: 8. CDR1 MNHEY and CDR2 SMNVEV come from the germline V gene (reference sequence). This CDR3 is 16 amino acids long. The CDR3 here is CASSDRRTGVTGELFF. The CDR3 coding sequence is TGTGCCAGCAGTGACCGGAGGACAGGGGTCACCGGGGAGCTGTTTTTT.

This clone was observed a few times. V usage is TRBV6-1 and J usage is TRBJ2-7; D is unclear. The germline gives CDR1 MNHNS, CDR2 SASEGT. This CDR3 has 13 amino acids. Trimming shortened V by 5 bases and J by 1 base, and 9 bases separated the two germline ends. CDR3 in DNA: TGTGCCAGCAGTCCAGAACAGTCCTACGAGCAGTACTTC. Residues: CASSPEQSYEQYF.

The rearrangement joins TRBV5-4 to TRBJ1-2; TRBD1 aligns across 9 bases. Per germline, CDR1 SGHNT and CDR2 YYREEE (reference sequence). This CDR3 has 13 residues. The V segment lost 4 bases and the J segment 5 bases; nucleotides outside the gene matches: 3. The CDR3 bases are TGTGCCAGCAGCCAGACAGGGGGGTATGGCTACACCTTC. Translation gives CASSQTGGYGYTF.

V and J are TRBV6-1 and TRBJ1-2; D remains ambiguous. Germline V gives CDR1 MNHNS, CDR2 SASEGT. V was cut by 3 bases and J by 4 bases, with 18 bases left in between. The CDR3 has 16 residues. The CDR3 loop reads CASSDDGEPWAYGYTF. The CDR3 nucleotides read TGTGCCAGCAGTGACGACGGGGAGCCATGGGCCTATGGCTACACCTTC.

The V and J genes are TRBV6-5 and TRBJ1-4; 8 bases fit TRBD1. Germline V gives CDR1 MNHEY, CDR2 SVGAGI. Trimming cost V 5 bases and J 4 bases; bases outside gene matches: 6. The CDR3 is 15 residues long. CDR3 coding DNA: TGTGCCAGCAGTGTTGGGGACAGGAGTAATGAAAAACTGTTTTTT. Translating gives CASSVGDRSNEKLFF.

This chain links TRBV28 with TRBJ1-5, with D unclear. There are 14 residues in the CDR3. V was clipped by 7 bases and J by 2 bases, with 12 bases between them. Germline V lookup: CDR1 MDHEN, CDR2 SYDVKM. CDR3 loop: CASTPWSGNQPQHF. For the CDR3, the DNA is TGTGCCAGCACCCCATGGAGCGGCAATCAGCCCCAGCATTTT.